A single sample gave rise to the 5 T cell receptor beta chains below, sequenced in a study of T-cell memory formation after mild COVID-19. TCRdb re-called the 5' RACE reads with MiXCR, one entry per CDR3 protein. The table records some 450,000 distinct CDR3 sequences, under 20% of them present only once. Input material: PBMCs or a T cell subset sorted from them (not recorded which). Every receptor here comes from a man aged 18-30 years who had mild COVID-19 (a few samples of this study predate the infection). Cell type and time point are not known.

This clonotype was seen a few times. The V and J genes are TRBV7-2 and TRBJ1-1; D possibly corresponds to TRBD1 (5 bases). CDR1 is SGHTA, CDR2 FQGNSA, per germline. Trimming removed 5 bases from V and 11 bases from J, with 18 bases in between. This CDR3 region has 13 residues. The CDR3 region is CASSDYPVGEAFF. The DNA for the CDR3 is TGTGCCAGCAGCGATTACCCGGTAGGGGAGGCTTTCTTT.

The DNA for the CDR3 is TGTGCCAGTAGTCCACGGGGCGTCCGGAGCGCTGAGCAGTTCTTC. Amino acids: CASSPRGVRSAEQFF. The V gene is TRBV19, the J gene TRBJ2-1, with D possibly called TRBD1 or TRBD2 (5 bases each). Trimming shortened V by 5 bases and J by 9 bases, and 20 bases separated the two germline ends. Looked up from germline, CDR1 is LNHDA and CDR2 is SQIVND (reference sequence). The CDR3 spans 15 residues.

This clonotype was seen a few times. V is TRBV2 and J is TRBJ2-5, with 7 bases aligning to TRBD1. Germline V gives CDR1 SNHLY, CDR2 FYNNEI. CDR3 length: 12 residues. After removal of 9 bases from V and 5 bases from J, the junction contained 6 bases not matched to a gene. The CDR3 spells CASTGVFETQYF. CDR3 nucleotide sequence: TGTGCCAGTACAGGGGTCTTTGAGACCCAGTACTTC.

Ten or more counts support this clonotype. V gene TRBV20-1 combines with J gene TRBJ1-2, with 11 bases aligning to TRBD1. The CDR3 is 16 residues long. Unmatched junction bases numbered 7, after V lost 4 bases and J lost 0 bases. CDR1 and CDR2 from the germline V gene are DFQATT and SNEGSKA (reference sequence). The CDR3 sequence: CSATPGTGGPNYGYTF. The CDR3 DNA sequence: TGCAGTGCTACGCCCGGGACAGGGGGACCTAACTATGGCTACACCTTC.

The rearrangement joins TRBV5-1 to TRBJ1-1; the match to TRBD1 covers 8 bases. Per the germline V gene, CDR1 is SGHRS and CDR2 is YFSETQ. This CDR3 has 14 residues. V was clipped by 2 bases and J by 1 base; unmatched bases: 1. DNA for the CDR3: TGCGCCAGCAGCTTCAGGGGGCCGAACACTGAAGCTTTCTTT. Amino acids: CASSFRGPNTEAFF. The full variable domain, completed using reference TRBV5-1 and TRBJ1-1, is KAGVTQTPRYLIKTRGQQVTLSCSPISGHRSVSWYQQTPGQGLQFLFEYFSETQRNKGNFPGRFSGRQFSNSRSEMNVSTLELGDSALYLCASSFRGPNTEAFFGQGTRLTVV.